This T cell receptor (beta chain) originates from a study of cytomegalovirus exposure and HLA in healthy donors. Findings of the study overall: Analyzed later, most CMV-associated TCR beta chains appeared HLA-restricted. A later examination showed that TCR association rates differed by HLA locus, with DRB1 most and HLA-C fewest. Researchers counted around 160 TCR beta chains as cytomegalovirus-associated.

Both 60 Vbeta primers and 13 Jbeta primers went into the PCR. Libraries were prepared by immunoSEQ multiplex PCR; TCRdb keeps only in-frame clonotypes and omits some of them. The sample carries over 200,000 clones, about 70% recorded once. CDR1 is MNHEY, CDR2 SVGAGI, per germline. V lost 5 bases to trimming and J lost 10 bases; unmatched junction nucleotides: 5. CDR3 size: 13 residues. A word on this clone: The antigen is unknown.

The gene calls are TRBV6-5 and TRBJ1-6; 7 bases align to TRBD1. The clonotype originates from a man aged 35 to 55 in good health and CMV-seropositive. Source material: PBMCs. CDR3 sequence: CASSPRTGSPLHF. Written as DNA, the CDR3 is TGTGCCAGCAGTCCCCGGACAGGATCACCCCTCCACTTT.